The TCR beta chain under discussion was sequenced for a study of neurological immune-mediated disorders. The team produced cDNA through 5'RACE using 10-nucleotide random UMIs. From the 5' RACE reads, TCRdb called clonotypes with MiXCR, one entry per CDR3 protein. The sample lists approximately 32,000 distinct CDR3 sequences; around 6.8% were seen once. This clonotype was recorded at least ten times. The antigen is not known. From germline, CDR1 is KGHDR and CDR2 SFDVKD. The CDR3 is 17 amino acids. Trimming at V came to 3 bases and at J to 3 bases, leaving 7 bases not matched to a gene. General study results and limits: Private repertoires in all groups were suggested by the finding that expanded clones across subjects shared no CDR3 amino acid sequences.

Material: PBMCs. This receptor was identified in a woman in her thirties or forties in good health. This chain joins TRBV24-1 and TRBJ2-2; 9 bases line up with TRBD2. The CDR3 loop is CATSDPRTSVYTGELFF. CDR3 DNA sequence: TGTGCCACCAGTGATCCCAGGACTAGCGTTTACACCGGGGAGCTGTTTTTT.